This T cell receptor beta chain originates from a study of T cell responses to AZD1222 COVID-19 vaccine. Points from the study as a whole: The donors showed a predominance of white British ancestry and of females, with possible underestimation of clonal diversity. AZD1222 recipients seropositive at baseline numbered only 6 or 7. Compared with day 0, the breadth and depth of the Spike-specific TCR repertoire rose significantly after two doses of AZD1222. Across spike, vaccine-associated CD4 TCRs were found, dominant at 160-218 and 743-854.

Regarding this clone: As yet, its antigen is unknown. At one of its ends the junction is not consistent with the germline gene, which may arise from a read error.

Per the germline V gene, CDR1 is MDHEN and CDR2 is SYDVKM. This CDR3 is 13 amino acids long. Repertoires were generated with immunoSEQ multiplex PCR, while TCRdb's copy carries only in-frame clones and drops some. The sample carries some 170,000 clones, approximately 90% recorded once. Sequencing was performed on peripheral blood, taken 28 days after the second dose of the MenACWY control vaccine. The sequence was obtained from an adult who received the MenACWY meningococcal vaccine as a control. The J gene is TRBJ1-2, the V gene TRBV28, with D perhaps TRBD1 (5 bases). The CDR3 nucleotides read TGTGCCAGCAGTTTACAGGGAAACTCTGGCTACACCTTC. Translation gives CASSLQGNSGYTF.